The TCR beta chain described here comes from a study of technical replicates of blood from several donors. With 10 bases clipped from V and 4 bases from J, the junction kept 9 bases outside the gene matches. The CDR3 has 13 residues. CDR1 is MNHEY, CDR2 SMNVEV, per germline (reference sequence). Sequencing used immunoSEQ multiplex PCR; TCRdb keeps in-frame clones, though not all of them. The table lists about 79,000 clones, 94% of them singletons, with just over 0.25% in the top ten. The table lists this clone with a count of one. The J gene is TRBJ2-7, the V gene TRBV27, with 8 bases that match TRBD1. Sequencing was done on a sample of T cells isolated from PBMCs. The sequence was collected from a human donor in good health. CDR3 DNA: TGTGCCACCCAGTCGACAGGGGCTTACGAGCAGTACTTC. This sequence encodes CATQSTGAYEQYF.